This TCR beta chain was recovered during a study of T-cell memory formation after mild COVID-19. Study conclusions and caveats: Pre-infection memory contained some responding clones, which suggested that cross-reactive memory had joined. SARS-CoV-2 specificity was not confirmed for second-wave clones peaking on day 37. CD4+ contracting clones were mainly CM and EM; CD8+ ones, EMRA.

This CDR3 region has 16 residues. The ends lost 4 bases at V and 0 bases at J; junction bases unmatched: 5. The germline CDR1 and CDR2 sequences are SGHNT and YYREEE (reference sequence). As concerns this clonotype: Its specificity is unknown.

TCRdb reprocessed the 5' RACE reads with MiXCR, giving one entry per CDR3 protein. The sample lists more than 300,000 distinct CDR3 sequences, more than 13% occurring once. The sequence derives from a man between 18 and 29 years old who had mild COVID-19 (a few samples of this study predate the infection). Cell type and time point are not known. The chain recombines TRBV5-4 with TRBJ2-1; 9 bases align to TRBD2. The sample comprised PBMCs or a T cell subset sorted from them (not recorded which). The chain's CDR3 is CASSRSGGASYNEQFF. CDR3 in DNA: TGTGCCAGCAGCCGTAGCGGGGGTGCCTCCTACAATGAGCAGTTCTTC.